Shown below are 7 T cell receptor beta chains from a single sample sequenced in a study of T-cell reconstitution after alpha-beta-depleted transplantation in children. A library of TCRbeta sequences, prepared with unique molecular identifiers, was generated. TCRdb reprocessed the PCR reads via MiXCR and lists one record per CDR3 protein. The table has 500,000 to 600,000 distinct CDR3 sequences, 25% to 30% seen once. The sequencing used PBMCs, collected before TCRalphabeta/CD19-depleted stem cell transplant. The receptors stem from a boy younger than two with Wiskott-Aldrich syndrome, due to receive a stem cell transplant.

The CDR3 nucleotides are TGTGCCAGCTCACCACCTAGCGGGAGGGCAGATACGCAGTATTTT. Amino acids: CASSPPSGRADTQYF. The V call is TRBV18, the J call TRBJ2-3, with TRBD2 matching 11 bases. Losses at the gene ends were 0 bases for V and 4 bases for J; bases not matched to a gene: 0. This CDR3 has 15 residues. Germline V gene sequence: CDR1 KGHSH, CDR2 LQKENI.

The chain combines TRBV4-1 with TRBJ2-7; 7 bases agree with TRBD2. Germline V lookup: CDR1 MGHRA, CDR2 YSYEKL. The V gene end was trimmed by 0 bases and the J gene end by 3 bases; junction bases not matched to a gene: 14. The CDR3 sequence is 18 residues long. CDR3 in amino acids: CASSQDHWARASGYEQYF. CDR3 in DNA: TGCGCCAGCAGCCAAGATCACTGGGCTCGGGCTAGCGGCTACGAGCAGTACTTC.

The V gene is TRBV6-4, the J gene TRBJ2-1; 9 nucleotides align to TRBD2. This CDR3 is 14 amino acids long. The germline V gene encodes CDR1 MRHNA and CDR2 SNTAGT. J gave up 7 bases and V 4 bases, and 5 bases lay outside the gene matches. The CDR3 bases are TGTGCCAGCAGTGCAAGCGGGAGGTGGAATGAGCAGTTCTTC. Its protein product is CASSASGRWNEQFF.

This chain uses TRBV6-5 with TRBJ1-1, with 12 bases fitting TRBD1. The CDR3 is 14 amino acids. The ends lost 2 bases at V and 6 bases at J; junction bases unmatched: 1. The germline gives CDR1 MNHEY, CDR2 SVGAGI. The CDR3 coding sequence is TGTGCCAGCAGTTACGGGACAGGGGGCTCTGAAGCTTTCTTT. The encoded protein is CASSYGTGGSEAFF.

The chain recombines TRBV6-1 with TRBJ1-2; the D gene is possibly TRBD1 (5 bases). CDR1 MNHNS and CDR2 SASEGT come from the germline V gene. V was shortened by 5 bases and J by 5 bases, with 15 bases between the two germline ends. This CDR3 has 14 residues. CDR3 amino acids: CASSLRQTSYGYTF. The CDR3 DNA reads as TGTGCCAGCAGTCTGCGACAGACGAGTTATGGCTACACCTTC.

This clonotype was found a few times. The V call is TRBV7-9, the J call TRBJ2-7, with D perhaps matching TRBD1 (5 bases). This CDR3 has 14 residues. Germline-derived CDR1 and CDR2 are SEHNR and FQNEAQ (reference sequence). With 4 bases removed from V and 1 base from J, the gap between germline ends came to 11 bases. This CDR3 reads CASSSLTVSYEQYF. DNA for the CDR3: TGTGCCAGCAGCTCCTTGACAGTTTCCTACGAGCAGTACTTC.

The chain carries TRBV28 and TRBJ2-1; D possibly corresponds to TRBD2 (7 bases). CDR1 and CDR2 (germline): MDHEN, SYDVKM. V shed 7 bases and J shed 5 bases, with 15 bases lying between them. The CDR3 covers 14 residues. Here the CDR3 DNA reads TGTGCCAGCACCCCGGGGGGACACGACAATGAGCAGTTCTTC. Encoded protein: CASTPGGHDNEQFF.